The 9 T cell receptor beta chains below come from one sample, sequenced in a study of glioma-infiltrating T cells. TCR alpha and beta CDR3 regions were amplified from RNA using iRepertoire nested multiplex PCR. TCRdb processed the multiplex PCR reads anew with MiXCR; each CDR3 protein has one entry. The repertoire holds approximately 110,000 distinct CDR3 sequences, with 20% to 25% as singletons. Sequenced: glioma tissue, nonneoplastic brain tissue, or PBMCs (not recorded which). These receptors originate from a human donor with low-grade glioma or glioblastoma, undergoing nonglioma brain surgery, or in good health (not recorded which).

This clonotype has a handful of counts. The chain has TRBV5-1 and TRBJ2-3, with D unclear. Germline V lookup: CDR1 SGHRS, CDR2 YFSETQ. The CDR3 length is 16 residues. Between the trimmed V and J ends, which lost 1 base and 4 bases, there was a span of 16 bases. The CDR3 sequence is CASSLTGETRADTQYF. The CDR3 DNA reads as TGCGCCAGCAGCTTGACCGGCGAGACCCGGGCAGATACGCAGTATTTT.

This clonotype was seen ten or more times. J is TRBJ2-3 and V is TRBV7-2, with TRBD2 identical over 9 bases. J was trimmed by 4 bases and V by 1 base; bases with no gene match: 6. Germline assignment: CDR1 SGHTA and CDR2 FQGNSA. The CDR3 totals 16 residues. The CDR3 here is CASSLVSAGGADTQYF. In nucleotides, the CDR3 is TGTGCCAGCAGCTTAGTGTCAGCGGGAGGAGCAGATACGCAGTATTTT.

The chain employs TRBV12-3 or TRBV12-4 and TRBJ1-2; D gene ambiguous. Trimming cost V 4 bases and J 5 bases, with 11 bases left between them. The CDR3 runs 13 residues. CDR3 protein: CASSSNLGYGYTF. DNA of the CDR3: TGTGCCAGCAGTTCTAACCTTGGGTATGGCTACACCTTC.

This clonotype was recorded at least ten times. This rearrangement joins TRBV20-1 to TRBJ2-7, with TRBD2 as a possible D gene (5 bases). The CDR3 extends over 15 amino acids. The V end lost 1 base, the J end lost 0 bases, and 13 bases lay between the germline ends. From germline, CDR1 is DFQATT and CDR2 SNEGSKA (reference sequence). In nucleotides, the CDR3 is TGCAGTGCTAGAGTCCCGACGGGATACTCCTACGAGCAGTACTTC. As protein: CSARVPTGYSYEQYF.

This clonotype came up many times. This chain uses TRBV28 with TRBJ2-1; D may be TRBD2 (6 bases). The CDR3 is 15 residues long. V dropped 2 bases and J dropped 4 bases, with 12 bases sitting between them. Per the germline V gene, CDR1 is MDHEN and CDR2 is SYDVKM. The CDR3 bases are TGTGCCAGCAGTTTACGGCAGGGAGGATACAATGAGCAGTTCTTC. Its translation is CASSLRQGGYNEQFF.

The sample holds many counts of this clonotype. This chain connects TRBV27 to TRBJ1-1; maybe TRBD1 (5 bases). CDR1 and CDR2 from the germline V gene are MNHEY and SMNVEV (reference sequence). The V gene lost 4 bases and the J gene lost 4 bases, with 10 bases spanning the gap. This CDR3 region has 13 residues. In DNA, the CDR3 is TGTGCCAGCAGTTGGGGGATTGGCACTGAAGCTTTCTTT. Translating it yields CASSWGIGTEAFF.

The V gene is TRBV11-2, the J gene TRBJ2-3, with 8 nucleotides matching TRBD2. There are 18 residues in the CDR3. V shed 2 bases and J 3 bases; nucleotides not matched to a gene: 13. Germline-derived CDR1 and CDR2 are SGHAT and FQNNGV. This CDR3 reads CASSLPPGGQPNTDTQYF. CDR3 DNA: TGTGCCAGCAGCTTACCCCCGGGGGGGCAGCCTAATACAGATACGCAGTATTTT.

Many counts were recorded for this clonotype. This chain joins TRBV4-1 and TRBJ2-7; D is uncertain. The ends were cut back, 4 bases at V and 7 bases at J, with 23 bases in the middle. Germline lookup yields CDR1 MGHRA and CDR2 YSYEKL. The CDR3 has 16 residues. This CDR3 reads CASSLSPGSQNREQYF. In nucleotides, the CDR3 is TGCGCCAGCAGCCTATCCCCCGGGTCCCAAAATCGGGAGCAGTACTTC.

This clonotype showed up many times. The rearrangement uses TRBV7-2 and TRBJ1-3; weak D call: TRBD1 (5 bases). From germline, CDR1 is SGHTA and CDR2 FQGNSA. Trimming took 6 bases from V and 0 from J, leaving 12 bases between them. This CDR3 has 15 residues. The CDR3 coding sequence is TGTGCCAGCAGGCGGGACGTCTTCTCTGGAAACACCATATATTTT. Its protein is CASRRDVFSGNTIYF. Together with reference TRBV7-2 and TRBJ1-3, the CDR3 gives the full variable domain: GAGVSQSPSNKVTEKGKDVELRCDPISGHTALYWYRQSLGQGLEFLIYFQGNSAPDKSGLPSDRFSAERTGGSVSTLTIQRTQQEDSAVYLCASRRDVFSGNTIYFGEGSWLTVV.